The rows below give T cell receptor beta chains drawn from one sample of a study of cytomegalovirus exposure and HLA in healthy donors. This table comes from immunoSEQ multiplex PCR, and its TCRdb copy is limited to in-frame clones, with some not included. The sample carries some 85,000 clones, roughly four fifths recorded once. The sequencing input was PBMCs. Receptor source: a young man in good health and CMV-seronegative. CDR3s include the opening cysteine and the closing phenylalanine or tryptophan. D genes are given only for firm matches. Only part of the rows carry a size: once, few, many, or a class if the clone is expanded.

TRBJ1-4,14,NA,TRBV7-9,NA,TGTGCCAGCAGCTTAGGAGCAGGGAATGAAAAACTGTTTTTT,CASSLGAGNEKLFF
TRBJ2-3,18,TRBD1,TRBV19,NA,TGTGCCAGTAGTATGGGACAGGGGGCCGGTGCTAGCACAGATACGCAGTATTTT,CASSMGQGAGASTDTQYF
TRBJ2-2,14,NA,TRBV28,NA,TGTGCCAGCAGTCTAGGACAGTTCACCGGGGAGCTGTTTTTT,CASSLGQFTGELFF
TRBJ2-7,14,NA,TRBV6-1,NA,TGTGCCAGCAGTGACAACCGGTTTCCCTACGAGCAGTACTTC,CASSDNRFPYEQYF
TRBJ1-1,14,TRBD1,TRBV5-1,NA,TGCGCCAGCAGCTTGGAGACAGGGGACACTGAAGCTTTCTTT,CASSLETGDTEAFF
TRBJ2-3,14,NA,TRBV27,NA,TGTGCCAGCAGTTCCGGACACCGCACAGATACGCAGTATTTT,CASSSGHRTDTQYF
TRBJ1-3,16,TRBD1,TRBV18,NA,TGTGCCAGCTCTCGGGACAGGGTTCTCTCTGGAAACACCATATATTTT,CASSRDRVLSGNTIYF
TRBJ1-1,13,NA,TRBV5-1,NA,TGCGCCAGCAGCTTAGTAGGGGACACTGAAGCTTTCTTT,CASSLVGDTEAFF
TRBJ2-6,16,NA,TRBV5-1,NA,TGCGCCAGCAGCTTTCTACTGACAACTGGGGCCAACGTCCTGACTTTC,CASSFLLTTGANVLTF
TRBJ2-1,12,NA,TRBV28,NA,TGTGCCAGCACCGAGTCCTACAATGAGCAGTTCTTC,CASTESYNEQFF
TRBJ1-1,14,NA,TRBV5-1,NA,TGCGCCAGCAGCATGGGCTCAGGCGACACTGAAGCTTTCTTT,CASSMGSGDTEAFF
TRBJ2-7,15,TRBD2,TRBV11-2,NA,TGTGCCAGCAGCCGAATAGCGGGGGGCTCCTACGAGCAGTACTTC,CASSRIAGGSYEQYF
TRBJ2-7,14,NA,TRBV18,NA,TGTGCCAGCTCACCATCGGAGGGGATCAACGAGCAGTACTTC,CASSPSEGINEQYF
TRBJ2-3,16,TRBD1,TRBV30,NA,TGTGCCTGGAGTGGGGGACAGAGCCCCTCCGCAGATACGCAGTATTTT,CAWSGGQSPSADTQYF
TRBJ1-1,15,TRBD1,TRBV27,NA,TGTGCCAGCAGTTTAAGGGACAGACAGGGGGCTCGGGCTTTCTTT,CASSLRDRQGARAFF
TRBJ1-1,17,TRBD1,TRBV10-3,NA,TGTGCCATCAGTGAGACCTATGGGGGACAGGGGAGAACTGAAGCTTTCTTT,CAISETYGGQGRTEAFF
TRBJ2-7,15,NA,TRBV9,NA,TGTGCCAGCAGCGCCTATCCGAGGAGCTCCTACGAGCAGTACTTC,CASSAYPRSSYEQYF
TRBJ2-3,15,TRBD2,TRBV29-1,NA,TGCAGCGTTGAATCCCTAGCGGGAGGGGGAGATACGCAGTATTTT,CSVESLAGGGDTQYF
TRBJ1-4,16,TRBD1,TRBV6-5,few,TGTGCCAGCAGTTCGGGACAGGTTGCAACTAATGAAAAACTGTTTTTT,CASSSGQVATNEKLFF
TRBJ1-1,14,TRBD1,TRBV5-8,NA,TGTGCCAGCAGCTTGCAGGGGGTGGGGACTGAAGCTTTCTTT,CASSLQGVGTEAFF
TRBJ2-7,13,TRBD1,TRBV5-6,NA,TGTGCCAGCAGCATAAGACAGGGCTCCGAGCAGTACTTC,CASSIRQGSEQYF
TRBJ1-1,13,NA,TRBV6-5,NA,TGTGCCAGCAGTTTCGACGGGGAGACTGAAGCTTTCTTT,CASSFDGETEAFF
TRBJ2-3,17,TRBD2,TRBV6-1,NA,TGTGCCAGCAGTGAAGGGACTAGCGGGGTAAGCACAGATACGCAGTATTTT,CASSEGTSGVSTDTQYF
TRBJ2-1,15,TRBD2,TRBV2,NA,TGTGCCAGCACTTCACTAGCGGGAGGCTACAATGAGCAGTTCTTC,CASTSLAGGYNEQFF
TRBJ2-3,14,NA,TRBV7-8,NA,TGTGCCAGCAGCTTGACCAGGGCGTCAGATACGCAGTATTTT,CASSLTRASDTQYF
TRBJ1-6,13,NA,TRBV2,NA,TGTGCCAGCGTCGGGACATCCAATTCACCCCTCCACTTT,CASVGTSNSPLHF
TRBJ2-1,11,NA,TRBV20-1,NA,TGCAGTGCTAGAAGTCTAAATGAGCAGTTCTTC,CSARSLNEQFF
TRBJ1-1,15,NA,TRBV10-1,NA,TGCGCCAGCAGTGAGTCGACGCGGGCGAACACTGAAGCTTTCTTT,CASSESTRANTEAFF
TRBJ1-6,16,NA,TRBV5-5,NA,TGTGCCAGCAGCTTGGTTGTGTCGACTTCGCTTTCACCCCTCCACTTT,CASSLVVSTSLSPLHF
TRBJ2-2,15,TRBD1,TRBV28,once,TGTGCCAGCACCTGGGGCAGGGGGCTGGCCGGGGAGCTGTTTTTT,CASTWGRGLAGELFF
TRBJ2-7,17,NA,TRBV10-1,NA,TGCGCCAGCAGTGAGTATGCTAGCCGAGGGAGTCGGTACGAGCAGTACTTC,CASSEYASRGSRYEQYF
TRBJ2-1,14,TRBD2,TRBV4-1,NA,TGCGCCAGCAGCCCGGGACTAGGCGTCAATGAGCAGTTCTTC,CASSPGLGVNEQFF
TRBJ1-1,17,NA,TRBV5-1,once,TGCGCCAGCAGCTTGGGCCCCCGGTTAGGAGGGAACACTGAAGCTTTCTTT,CASSLGPRLGGNTEAFF
TRBJ1-2,16,NA,TRBV14,few,TGTGCCAGCAGCCAAGAAGAGCGAGGGCGGTACTATGGCTACACCTTC,CASSQEERGRYYGYTF
TRBJ2-2,16,NA,TRBV4-2,NA,TGTGCCAGCAGCCAAGTTCGAGGGGGGGCGGGCGGGGAGCTGTTTTTT,CASSQVRGGAGGELFF
TRBJ2-2,15,NA,TRBV28,NA,TGTGCCACCATGCAACCAGGGTATTACACCGGGGAGCTGTTTTTT,CATMQPGYYTGELFF
TRBJ1-6,16,TRBD1,TRBV4-1,NA,TGCGCCAGCAGCTACATGTGGGACAGGAATAATTCACCCCTCCACTTT,CASSYMWDRNNSPLHF
TRBJ1-1,14,NA,TRBV6-4,NA,TGTGCCAGCAGGCACGGGAGCTTGAACACTGAAGCTTTCTTT,CASRHGSLNTEAFF
TRBJ2-3,16,TRBD1,TRBV7-9,NA,TGTGCCAGCAGCTTAGCGCAAGGGGGCTGGACAGATACGCAGTATTTT,CASSLAQGGWTDTQYF
TRBJ2-2,16,TRBD1,TRBV4-2,NA,TGTGCCAGCAGCCAAGCAGGGGGCTTGGACACCGGGGAGCTGTTTTTT,CASSQAGGLDTGELFF
TRBJ2-1,16,TRBD2,TRBV7-8,once,TGTGCCAGCAGCTCCACTCTAGCGGGGGGCAGCTTAGAGCAGTTCTTC,CASSSTLAGGSLEQFF
TRBJ2-1,15,TRBD2,TRBV2,once,TGTGCCAGCAGATCTACTAGCGGGGGGGCTCTTGAGCAGTTCTTC,CASRSTSGGALEQFF
TRBJ2-7,14,TRBD1,TRBV11-2,few,TGTGCCAGCACCGGATGGGACAGGGCATACGAGCAGTACTTC,CASTGWDRAYEQYF
TRBJ1-1,11,NA,TRBV2,NA,TGTGCCAGCAGTACAACCACTGAAGCTTTCTTT,CASSTTTEAFF
TRBJ1-2,13,NA,TRBV7-9,NA,TGTGCCAGCACAAACTCGGGGGGGCGAGGCTACACCTTC,CASTNSGGRGYTF
TRBJ2-7,14,NA,TRBV9,NA,TGTGCCAGCAGCGTGGTTCCGAGTGGCTACGAGCAGTACTTC,CASSVVPSGYEQYF
TRBJ1-5,15,TRBD1,TRBV18,once,TGTGCCAGCTCCCCAACTGGACAGGGGGTGAATCCCCAGCATTTT,CASSPTGQGVNPQHF
TRBJ1-6,16,NA,TRBV7-9,NA,TGTGCCAGCAGCTTAGGCGGGAGCTCCTATAATTCACCCCTCCACTTT,CASSLGGSSYNSPLHF
TRBJ2-3,14,TRBD1,TRBV6-6,few,TGTGCCAGCAACCGACAGGGGTCGGCAGATACGCAGTATTTT,CASNRQGSADTQYF
TRBJ1-2,14,NA,TRBV6-5,once,TGTGCCAGCAGTTACGGTACAGGGCTCTATGGCTACACCTTC,CASSYGTGLYGYTF
TRBJ1-1,14,NA,TRBV2,NA,TGTGCCAGCAGCCGAGAAGGACAGAACACTGAAGCTTTCTTT,CASSREGQNTEAFF
TRBJ1-5,13,NA,TRBV11-2,once,TGTGCCAGCAGCTTAGATCTAAGTCAGCCCCAGCATTTT,CASSLDLSQPQHF
TRBJ1-5,15,NA,TRBV9,NA,TGTGCCAGCAGCGTAGGGGGGGAAAGCAATCAGCCCCAGCATTTT,CASSVGGESNQPQHF
TRBJ1-2,17,NA,TRBV5-4,NA,TGTGCCAGTGGCCCAATCGGGTGGGGCGCTACTAACTATGGCTACACCTTC,CASGPIGWGATNYGYTF
TRBJ1-1,13,TRBD1,TRBV30,NA,TGTGCCTGGAGTGTATGGCAGGGGGCTGGAGCTTTCTTT,CAWSVWQGAGAFF